The rows below give T cell receptor beta chains drawn from one sample of a study of T cell repertoires in cytomegalovirus infection. TCRdb reprocessed the reads via MiXCR and lists one record per CDR3 protein. This sample has 450,000 to 600,000 distinct CDR3 sequences, with roughly a third found just once. Which antigens these TCRs recognize remains unknown. The sample in question was cultured PBMCs, obtained from culture after CMV antigen stimulation. Source of these receptors: a human donor in good health (CMV status not recorded). Some clones in this sample may be carry-over from other donors' samples. Both conserved end residues are part of each CDR3. The D gene is left open where the match is weak. Clone size is not always given. Where it is, it says once, few, many or a class for expanded clones.

j_call	cdr3_length	d_call	v_call	clone_size	cdr3_aa	cdr3_nt
TRBJ2-7	12	-	TRBV28	-	CASSLQGHKQYF	TGTGCCAGCAGTTTACAGGGTCATAAGCAGTACTTC
TRBJ2-1	13	-	TRBV14	few	CASSPQGYNEQFF	TGTGCCAGCAGCCCCCAGGGCTACAATGAGCAGTTCTTC
TRBJ1-5	17	-	TRBV7-8	few	CASSLGRMRGIGQPQHF	TGTGCCAGCAGCTTAGGGCGCATGAGAGGGATCGGGCAGCCCCAGCATTTT
TRBJ1-4	17	TRBD1	TRBV4-1	-	CASSQAGTGGWREKLFF	TGCGCCAGCAGCCAAGCTGGGACAGGGGGATGGAGGGAAAAACTGTTTTTT
TRBJ2-3	16	TRBD2	TRBV11-2	-	CASSLGLAGRIDTQYF	TGTGCCAGCAGCTTAGGACTAGCCGGCAGGATAGATACGCAGTATTTT
TRBJ2-1	13	-	TRBV4-1	few	CASSLQGSDEQFF	TGCGCCAGCAGCCTACAGGGTTCCGATGAGCAGTTCTTC
TRBJ2-1	13	-	TRBV12-3/TRBV12-4	-	CASSADSAYEQFF	TGTGCCAGCAGTGCCGATTCAGCGTATGAGCAGTTCTTC
TRBJ2-1	17	TRBD2	TRBV7-2	-	CASSLRTSGSWGNEQFF	TGTGCCAGCAGCTTAAGGACTAGCGGGAGCTGGGGCAATGAGCAGTTCTTC
TRBJ2-7	15	TRBD1	TRBV29-1	few	CSVAQVQGRGYEQYF	TGCAGCGTCGCCCAAGTACAGGGGAGAGGCTACGAGCAGTACTTC
TRBJ2-1	13	-	TRBV6-2/TRBV6-3	few	CASSNDGYNEQFF	TGTGCCAGCAGTAATGACGGATACAATGAGCAGTTCTTC
TRBJ1-2	15	-	TRBV7-2	-	CASSLVPGLSYGYTF	TGTGCCAGCAGCTTAGTCCCGGGTTTATCCTATGGCTACACCTTC
TRBJ1-3	12	-	TRBV6-8	-	CASQRQDRTIYF	TGTGCCAGCCAGAGACAGGACCGCACCATATATTTT
TRBJ2-5	13	-	TRBV19	-	CASSIRYQETQYF	TGTGCCAGTAGTATAAGGTACCAAGAGACCCAGTACTTC
TRBJ1-2	14	-	TRBV12-3/TRBV12-4	-	CASSFEGRINGYTF	TGTGCCAGCAGTTTTGAGGGAAGGATTAATGGCTACACCTTC
TRBJ1-6	18	-	TRBV27	-	CASSLSNLAERGSSPLHF	TGTGCCAGCAGTTTATCGAATTTGGCCGAACGGGGCAGTTCACCCCTCCACTTT
TRBJ2-3	12	-	TRBV7-2	-	CASSYPSDTQYF	TGTGCCAGCAGTTACCCATCCGATACGCAGTATTTT
TRBJ2-7	17	-	TRBV6-5	-	CASSYSGGEAAAYEQYF	TGTGCCAGCAGTTACTCCGGCGGAGAGGCGGCGGCCTACGAGCAGTACTTC
TRBJ2-4	18	TRBD2	TRBV7-2	many	CASSRTSGSNIAKNIQYF	TGTGCCAGCAGCCGGACTAGCGGGAGTAACATAGCCAAAAACATTCAGTACTTC
TRBJ2-1	13	-	TRBV11-2	-	CASSDTVNHEQFF	TGTGCCAGCAGCGACACGGTCAACCATGAGCAGTTCTTC
TRBJ2-5	16	TRBD2	TRBV7-2	-	CASSSRTSGSTETQYF	TGTGCCAGCAGCTCCCGGACTAGCGGGAGCACAGAGACCCAGTACTTC
TRBJ2-1	14	-	TRBV24-1	-	CATSLGRGYNEQFF	TGTGCCACCAGTTTGGGAAGGGGTTACAATGAGCAGTTCTTC
TRBJ2-1	15	-	TRBV18	-	CASSPRNGKTGEQFF	TGTGCCAGCTCACCAAGGAACGGAAAGACGGGTGAGCAGTTCTTC
TRBJ2-5	18	TRBD1	TRBV12-3/TRBV12-4	many	CASCPVGAGGLSGRTQYF	TGTGCCAGCTGCCCGGTAGGGGCAGGGGGCCTTTCGGGTAGGACCCAGTACTTC
TRBJ2-3	17	TRBD2	TRBV7-9	few	CASSLYALAGRTDTQYF	TGTGCCAGCAGCTTATACGCTCTAGCGGGAAGGACAGATACGCAGTATTTT
TRBJ1-5	15	-	TRBV2	few	CASSESLGSNQPQHF	TGTGCCAGCAGTGAATCCCTAGGGAGCAATCAGCCCCAGCATTTT
TRBJ2-1	14	TRBD2	TRBV2	few	CASRSREGYNEQFF	TGTGCCAGCCGAAGTCGGGAGGGCTACAATGAGCAGTTCTTC
TRBJ2-5	14	-	TRBV12-3/TRBV12-4	-	CASRGGGLQETQYF	TGTGCCAGCAGGGGAGGGGGTTTACAAGAGACCCAGTACTTC
TRBJ2-1	15	-	TRBV7-9	-	CASSLVARVNNEQFF	TGTGCCAGCAGCTTAGTGGCCAGGGTTAACAATGAGCAGTTCTTC
TRBJ2-3	15	-	TRBV19	few	CASSIRLGSADTQYF	TGTGCCAGTAGTATTAGGCTGGGATCAGCAGATACGCAGTATTTT
TRBJ1-1	15	TRBD1	TRBV10-2	-	CASIPSTGANTEAFF	TGCGCCAGCATTCCATCGACAGGGGCGAACACTGAAGCTTTCTTT
TRBJ2-1	16	TRBD2	TRBV14	few	CASSQSPGGAYNEQFF	TGTGCCAGCAGCCAATCCCCCGGGGGGGCCTACAATGAGCAGTTCTTC
TRBJ2-5	15	TRBD1	TRBV4-3	-	CASSQDRGRWETQYF	TGCGCCAGCAGCCAAGACAGGGGGCGTTGGGAGACCCAGTACTTC
TRBJ1-1	12	-	TRBV7-2	many	CASSPPGNRGFF	TGTGCCAGCAGCCCCCCCGGGAATAGGGGTTTCTTT
TRBJ1-5	13	-	TRBV6-1	-	CASRAQGTQPQHF	TGTGCCAGCAGGGCACAGGGCACACAGCCCCAGCATTTT
TRBJ1-5	17	-	TRBV19	-	CASSTYPGPPGGQPQHF	TGTGCCAGTAGTACCTACCCGGGCCCGCCAGGAGGACAGCCCCAGCATTTT
TRBJ2-5	16	-	TRBV6-1	-	CASSRGRWGIQETQYF	TGTGCCAGCAGCCGCGGGCGGTGGGGAATCCAAGAGACCCAGTACTTC
TRBJ1-3	17	TRBD1	TRBV4-3	-	CASSQSKTGSSGNTIYF	TGCGCCAGCAGCCAATCTAAGACAGGGAGCTCTGGAAACACCATATATTTT
TRBJ2-7	13	-	TRBV7-2	-	CASSSPFSGSQYF	TGTGCCAGCAGCTCCCCTTTCTCCGGGTCGCAGTACTTC
TRBJ2-1	13	TRBD2	TRBV28	-	CASSLDTSGRGFF	TGTGCCAGCAGTCTCGATACAAGCGGGAGGGGGTTCTTC
TRBJ2-3	18	-	TRBV11-3	-	CASSSSRGMARSTDTQYF	TGTGCCAGCAGCTCCTCTCGTGGGATGGCGCGGAGCACAGATACGCAGTATTTT
TRBJ2-2	14	-	TRBV27	-	CASSSQPITGELFF	TGTGCCAGCAGTTCCCAACCCATTACCGGGGAGCTGTTTTTT
TRBJ2-6	19	TRBD1	TRBV7-6	-	CASSSRDRGINSGANVLTF	TGTGCCAGCAGTTCCCGGGACAGGGGAATTAACTCTGGGGCCAACGTCCTGACTTTC